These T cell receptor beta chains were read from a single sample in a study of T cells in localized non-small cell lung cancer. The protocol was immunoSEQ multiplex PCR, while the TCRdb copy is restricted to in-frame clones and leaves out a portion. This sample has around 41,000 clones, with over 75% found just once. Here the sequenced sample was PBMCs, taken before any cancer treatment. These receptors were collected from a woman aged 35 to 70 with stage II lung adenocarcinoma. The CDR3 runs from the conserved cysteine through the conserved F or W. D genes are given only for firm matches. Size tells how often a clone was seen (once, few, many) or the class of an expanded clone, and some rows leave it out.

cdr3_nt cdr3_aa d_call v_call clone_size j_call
TGCGCCAGCAGCCGATTTAACCAGAACACCGGGGAGCTGTTTTTT CASSRFNQNTGELFF NA TRBV5-1 NA TRBJ2-2
TGTGCCAGCAGCGCGGGACTAGCGGGGGATACGCAGTATTTT CASSAGLAGDTQYF TRBD2 TRBV11-3 NA TRBJ2-3
TGTGCCAGCAGCCCCCAAGGGGGGGCCTACAATGAGCAGTTCTTC CASSPQGGAYNEQFF NA TRBV7-6 NA TRBJ2-1
TGTGCCAGCAGCTTGGGCGAGACCCAGTACTTC CASSLGETQYF NA TRBV11-2 NA TRBJ2-5
TGTGCCAGCGTCTCGCCCAATGGGGCCGAGCAGTACTTC CASVSPNGAEQYF NA TRBV28 NA TRBJ2-7
TGTGCCAGCAGTTACTATCGGGGGGAAGCTTTCTTT CASSYYRGEAFF NA TRBV6-5 NA TRBJ1-1
TGTGCCAGCAGCTTAGCCCCTACTGTCGGGGGTCCGGGGAATGAGCAGTTCTTC CASSLAPTVGGPGNEQFF NA TRBV7-9 NA TRBJ2-1
TGTGCCAGCTCACCAACAGGGGAGGGAGCTTTCTTT CASSPTGEGAFF TRBD1 TRBV18 NA TRBJ1-1
TGTGCCAGTAGTTACAACCCAGGGCGCTCCTACAATGAGCAGTTCTTC CASSYNPGRSYNEQFF NA TRBV19 NA TRBJ2-1
TGTGCCAGCAGCTTGCAGGGTTTTTACGAGCAGTACTTC CASSLQGFYEQYF NA TRBV28 NA TRBJ2-7
TGTGCCAGCCCCCCGGACAGGGGGTACAGGGACAACATTCAGTACTTC CASPPDRGYRDNIQYF TRBD1 TRBV7-4 NA TRBJ2-4
TGTGCCAGCTCACCAGGAAGGAGAGACGAGCAGTACTTC CASSPGRRDEQYF NA TRBV18 NA TRBJ2-7
TGTGCCAGCAGTTCCCAGCGGGAGGGGGGCACAGATACGCAGTATTTT CASSSQREGGTDTQYF TRBD2 TRBV6-5 NA TRBJ2-3
TGTGCCAGCAGTCACCTACAGGGGGCTGGCTACACCTTC CASSHLQGAGYTF TRBD1 TRBV6-6 NA TRBJ1-2
TGTGCCAGCGTAGGGCGGGGGAGACCCTTCGGGGAGCTGTTTTTT CASVGRGRPFGELFF TRBD2 TRBV28 NA TRBJ2-2
TGTGCTAGTGGTTTGGGCCGAGATTCGGACAGGGCAAGGGGTGAGCAGTTCTTC CASGLGRDSDRARGEQFF TRBD1 TRBV12-5 NA TRBJ2-1
TGCGCCAGCAGTGACTTTTCGGGAGGGGCAACTAACTACGAGCAGTACTTC CASSDFSGGATNYEQYF TRBD2 TRBV10-1 NA TRBJ2-7
TGTGCCAGCACCAAGGGGGGAACCAGCACAGATACGCAGTATTTT CASTKGGTSTDTQYF NA TRBV6-5 NA TRBJ2-3
TGTGCCAGCAGTACCATACGACAGGGGGCCTACGAGCAGTACTTC CASSTIRQGAYEQYF TRBD1 TRBV28 NA TRBJ2-7
TGTGCCAGCAGGGGAGTTCCCCCCTACGAGCAGTACTTC CASRGVPPYEQYF NA TRBV28 NA TRBJ2-7
TGTGCCAGCAGCCCTAGCGGGGGGTGGGTGAACATTCAGTACTTC CASSPSGGWVNIQYF TRBD2 TRBV27 NA TRBJ2-4
TGTGCCAGCAGCCAAGATCTCCCAGATACGCAGTATTTT CASSQDLPDTQYF NA TRBV14 NA TRBJ2-3
TGTGCCAGCAGCTTTTTCTCGGCAGGGCATTCACCCCTCCACTTT CASSFFSAGHSPLHF NA TRBV5-6 NA TRBJ1-6
TGCGCCAGCAGCTTGGATAAGGCTAACTCCTACAATGAGCAGTTCTTC CASSLDKANSYNEQFF NA TRBV5-1 NA TRBJ2-1
TGTGCCACCAGCAGATTGGGGCGGAATAATGAAAAACTGTTTTTT CATSRLGRNNEKLFF NA TRBV15 NA TRBJ1-4
TGTGCCAGTAGGACAGGGGTCCTCTCTGGGGCCAACGTCCTGACTTTC CASRTGVLSGANVLTF TRBD1 TRBV19 NA TRBJ2-6
TGTGCCAGCAGTTTAAGCTCCACCAACTATGGCTACACCTTC CASSLSSTNYGYTF NA TRBV28 once TRBJ1-2
TGTGCCAGCAGCAACGAACAGGGAATCTCTGGAAACACCATATATTTT CASSNEQGISGNTIYF NA TRBV4-2 NA TRBJ1-3
TGCGCCAGCAGTCTGGGACAGCTCACCGGGGAGCTGTTTTTT CASSLGQLTGELFF TRBD1 TRBV5-1 few TRBJ2-2
TGCGCCAGCAGCCAACCATGGTCCGTCCATGAGCAGTTCTTC CASSQPWSVHEQFF NA TRBV4-1 NA TRBJ2-1
TGTGCCAGCACCAACGGACCCTACGAGCAGTACTTC CASTNGPYEQYF NA TRBV6-1 NA TRBJ2-7
TGTGCCAGCAGTGAAGGGACAGGGCTCTATGGCTACACCTTC CASSEGTGLYGYTF TRBD1 TRBV6-1 medium-sized TRBJ1-2
TGTGCCAGCTCACTACAGGGTAACTATGGCTACACCTTC CASSLQGNYGYTF NA TRBV18 NA TRBJ1-2
TGCGCCAGCAGCTCAGTGGACACTGAAGCTTTCTTT CASSSVDTEAFF NA TRBV5-1 NA TRBJ1-1
TGTGCCAGCAGCCAAGATACCGATTCACCCCTCCACTTT CASSQDTDSPLHF NA TRBV4-2 NA TRBJ1-6
TGTGCCAGTAGTAGGCGAACGGGGGGCGGCCAAGAGACCCAGTACTTC CASSRRTGGGQETQYF NA TRBV19 NA TRBJ2-5
TGTGCCAGCACCTCGGGGGACGAGCAGTACTTC CASTSGDEQYF NA TRBV5-4 NA TRBJ2-7
TGTGCCAGCCGTGGGTCGAACACTGAAGCTTTCTTT CASRGSNTEAFF NA TRBV7-9 NA TRBJ1-1
TGTGCCAGCAGTCCCCGGGAGGGGGCCTCCTACGAGCAGTACTTC CASSPREGASYEQYF NA TRBV27 NA TRBJ2-7
TGCGCCAGCAGCTTGGAATTGGGAGGCCGTAGCAATCAGCCCCAGCATTTT CASSLELGGRSNQPQHF NA TRBV5-1 NA TRBJ1-5
TGCAGTGCTAGTTTTCGAGAGACCCAGTACTTC CSASFRETQYF NA TRBV20-1 NA TRBJ2-5
TGTGCCAGCAGTTACTCGGCAGGTGACTATGGCTACACCTTC CASSYSAGDYGYTF NA TRBV6-5 NA TRBJ1-2
TGTGCCAGCAGCTTAGCGTCTCAGACCTACGAGCAGTACTTC CASSLASQTYEQYF NA TRBV7-9 NA TRBJ2-7
TGTGCCAGCAGCTCATGGACTAGCGGGAAAAAGGCCTACAATGAGCAGTTCTTC CASSSWTSGKKAYNEQFF TRBD2 TRBV27 NA TRBJ2-1
TGTGCCACCAGCACAAGGACTAGCGGGAGCGGGAATGAGCAGTTCTTC CATSTRTSGSGNEQFF TRBD2 TRBV15 NA TRBJ2-1
TGTGCCAGCAAGAAGGCGGGGGACCCCTACGAGCAGTACTTC CASKKAGDPYEQYF TRBD2 TRBV6-5 NA TRBJ2-7
TGTGCCAGCAGTGAATCGGGGAGGGCCGGGCAAGAGACCCAGTACTTC CASSESGRAGQETQYF TRBD2 TRBV25-1 NA TRBJ2-5
TGTGCCAGCTCACCACCGGTTAGCGGGAGAAACACCGGGGAGCTGTTTTTT CASSPPVSGRNTGELFF TRBD2 TRBV18 once TRBJ2-2
TGTGCCAGCAGTCCCCAGCTTTCAGATACGCAGTATTTT CASSPQLSDTQYF NA TRBV27 NA TRBJ2-3
TGTGCCAGCGGCTCCGAGAGGGCGCAGTACTTC CASGSERAQYF NA TRBV5-4 NA TRBJ2-7
TGTGCCAGCAGCTTACGAGCGGGGGGCCTATACGAGCAGTACTTC CASSLRAGGLYEQYF TRBD2 TRBV7-8 NA TRBJ2-7
TGTGCCAGCAGTGAAAACGGCCTGAACACTGAAGCTTTCTTT CASSENGLNTEAFF NA TRBV6-1 NA TRBJ1-1
TGTGCCAGCAGCCAAACCCGAAGGGGGGGAATTGGCTACACCTTC CASSQTRRGGIGYTF NA TRBV28 once TRBJ1-2
TGTGCCAGCAGTTTATTACAGGTGGGAGGCATTCAGTACTTC CASSLLQVGGIQYF NA TRBV28 NA TRBJ2-4